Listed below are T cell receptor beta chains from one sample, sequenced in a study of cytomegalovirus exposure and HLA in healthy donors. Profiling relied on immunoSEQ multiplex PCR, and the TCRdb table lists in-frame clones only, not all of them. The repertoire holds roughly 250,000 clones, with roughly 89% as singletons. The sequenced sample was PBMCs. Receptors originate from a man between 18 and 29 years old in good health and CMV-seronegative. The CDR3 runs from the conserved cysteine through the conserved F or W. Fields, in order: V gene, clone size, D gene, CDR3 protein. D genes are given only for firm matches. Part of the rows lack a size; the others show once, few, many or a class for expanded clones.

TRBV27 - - CASRPSGTDTQYF
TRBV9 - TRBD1 CASSVEEQGAFGEQYF
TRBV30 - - CAWRLSGANVLTF
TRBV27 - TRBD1 CASSSTTGATQHF
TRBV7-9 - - CASSLRADTQYF
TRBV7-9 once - CASSSQVNTEAFF
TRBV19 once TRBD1 CASSFGQGYGYTF
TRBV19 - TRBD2 CASTSGGALYNEQFF
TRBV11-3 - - CASSLVGGDTEAFF
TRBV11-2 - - CASSFKESSGNTIYF
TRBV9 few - CASSVDGATSYEQYF
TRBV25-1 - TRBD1 CASSARDRGHYGYTF
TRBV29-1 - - CSVATVGNTIYF
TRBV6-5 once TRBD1 CASSYSGQGASYGYTF
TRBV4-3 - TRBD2 CASSQARGGQETQYF
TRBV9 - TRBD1 CASSTTGGGQPQHF